The 15 T cell receptor beta chains below all came from one sample that was sequenced in a study of shared clonotypes between healthy human individuals (dated by TCRdb to 2020 to 2021). Libraries were built with the immunoSEQ multiplex PCR assay. As stored in TCRdb, this immuneACCESS dataset retains in-frame rearrangements with V and J assigned. A fraction of the clones does not appear; measured against another copy, unresolved V genes explain less than half of the discrepancy, and the remainder lacks a known reason. Across this sample there are more than 2,000,000 clones, with roughly nine tenths seen only once. The biggest ten clones account for about 0.13% of the sample. Sequencing input: naive CD4+ T cells sorted from blood. Interpreted using the paper, the cell subset or site label stands for: CD45RA+ positively selected. These receptors came from a man aged 18 to 30 in good health.

V and J are TRBV10-3 and TRBJ1-5; D gene ambiguous. The CDR3 is made up of 14 amino acids. Deletions cut 3 bases from V and 5 bases from J, with 11 bases between. Looked up from germline, CDR1 is ENHRY and CDR2 is SYGVKD. The CDR3: CAISELGVDQPQHF. The CDR3 DNA follows: TGTGCCATCAGTGAACTTGGGGTAGATCAGCCCCAGCATTTT.

This chain joins TRBV2 and TRBJ1-6, with D hard to call. Germline CDR1 and CDR2: SNHLY and FYNNEI. The CDR3 extends over 14 amino acids. CDR3: CASLRAVGGSPLHF. The CDR3 nucleotides are TGTGCGTCTCTCCGGGCAGTGGGTGGTTCACCCCTCCACTTT.

The chain combines TRBV4-3 with TRBJ1-2; D remains unclear. Per the germline V gene, CDR1 is LGHNA and CDR2 is YSLEER. The length of the CDR3 is 16 residues. The ends were cut back, 0 bases at V and 5 bases at J, with 16 bases in the middle. CDR3 sequence: CASSQDPREVSYGYTF. DNA of the CDR3: TGCGCCAGCAGCCAAGACCCCCGCGAGGTTTCGTATGGCTACACCTTC.

Worth noting for this clone: This CDR3 is also generated by other DNA sequences in the sample. The J gene is TRBJ2-6, the V gene TRBV7-2; TRBD2 matches 7 bases. The CDR3 is 16 amino acids. Germline values: CDR1 SGHTA, CDR2 FQGNSA. The V segment lost 0 bases and the J segment 4 bases; nucleotides outside the gene matches: 3. In nucleotides, the CDR3 is TGTGCCAGCAGCTTAGCGGGAGGGGCAGGGGCCAACGTCCTGACTTTC. Translated, it gives CASSLAGGAGANVLTF.

The rearrangement joins TRBV4-1 to TRBJ2-7, with 9 bases identical to TRBD1. The CDR3 is made up of 15 amino acids. CDR1 MGHRA and CDR2 YSYEKL come from the germline V gene. V lost 5 bases and J lost 3; bases outside the gene matches: 8. CDR3 DNA sequence: TGCGCCAGCAGCTTATTTCGGGACAGGGTCTACGAGCAGTACTTC. Its protein product is CASSLFRDRVYEQYF.

The chain joins TRBV6-5 to TRBJ1-6; D is unclear. V was shortened by 6 bases and J by 7 bases, with 13 bases between the two germline ends. Germline lookup yields CDR1 MNHEY and CDR2 SVGAGI. The CDR3 is 14 amino acids. As DNA, the CDR3 is TGTGCCAGCAGCCCGCGGAGCGGAAATTCACCCCTCCACTTT. This gives the protein CASSPRSGNSPLHF.

This clone was found once. This chain connects TRBV15 to TRBJ2-3; 8 bases map to TRBD1. CDR3 length equals 15 residues. V was pared by 0 bases and J by 8 bases, with 7 bases of the junction left unmatched. Germline V gene data show CDR1 as LNHNV and CDR2 as YYDKDF (reference sequence). The CDR3 loop reads CATSRDGQGAVTQYF. CDR3 coding DNA: TGTGCCACCAGCAGAGATGGGCAGGGGGCGGTTACGCAGTATTTT.

This clone was detected only a few times. Other DNA sequences in the same sample also yield this CDR3. The chain has TRBV4-1 and TRBJ1-5, with 7 bases aligning to TRBD1. The CDR3 covers 14 residues. V lost 3 bases, J lost 1 base, and 0 bases stayed unmatched. Germline V lookup: CDR1 MGHRA, CDR2 YSYEKL. CDR3: CASSQTGSNQPQHF. In nucleotides, the CDR3 is TGCGCCAGCAGCCAGACAGGGAGCAATCAGCCCCAGCATTTT.

Comment on this clone: The identical CDR3 is also encoded by other nucleotide sequences in the sample. V is TRBV18 and J is TRBJ1-1; D unclear. The CDR3 is 13 residues long. Deletions cut 3 bases from V and 1 base from J, with 6 bases between. Germline CDR1 is KGHSH and CDR2 is LQKENI. The CDR3 reads CASSPGRNTEAFF. CDR3 in DNA: TGTGCCAGCTCACCCGGCAGGAACACTGAAGCTTTCTTT.

This sequence joins TRBV5-1 and TRBJ2-5; 12 bases align to TRBD2. Germline assignment: CDR1 SGHRS and CDR2 YFSETQ. J lost 4 bases, V lost 1 base, and 8 bases had no gene match. The CDR3 totals 17 residues. The CDR3: CASSLTRLAGAGETQYF. DNA of the CDR3: TGCGCCAGCAGCTTGACTCGACTAGCGGGGGCGGGAGAGACCCAGTACTTC. Full variable domain (missing parts from reference TRBV5-1 and TRBJ2-5): KAGVTQTPRYLIKTRGQQVTLSCSPISGHRSVSWYQQTPGQGLQFLFEYFSETQRNKGNFPGRFSGRQFSNSRSEMNVSTLELGDSALYLCASSLTRLAGAGETQYFGPGTRLLVL.

This clone was counted a few times. The genes are TRBV29-1 and TRBJ1-4; the D is unclear. The CDR3 is 13 residues long. V was trimmed by 8 bases and J by 5 bases, leaving 15 bases between them. Germline V lookup: CDR1 SQVTM, CDR2 ANQGSEA. CDR3 sequence: CSQPGRRNEKLFF. CDR3 coding DNA: TGCAGCCAACCCGGAAGGCGAAATGAAAAACTGTTTTTT.

The chain joins TRBV28 to TRBJ1-2; D is uncertain. Looked up from germline, CDR1 is MDHEN and CDR2 is SYDVKM. V was cut by 7 bases and J by 4 bases, with 19 bases left in between. This CDR3 is built from 15 residues. The CDR3 nucleotides are TGTGCCAGCAAAAAAGAAGGTGGCAACCGCTATGGCTACACCTTC. The encoded protein is CASKKEGGNRYGYTF.

A note on this clone: A junction boundary mismatches the germline segment, possibly from a read error. The CDR3 region has the DNA TGTGCCAGCAGTTTGGGACTAGCGGGACAAACCGGGGAGCTGTTTTTT. Protein product: CASSLGLAGQTGELFF. The rearrangement uses TRBV5-4 and TRBJ2-2, with 13 bases that match TRBD2. Germline-derived CDR1 and CDR2 are SGHNT and YYREEE (reference sequence). The CDR3 contains 16 residues.

Turning to this clone: Other DNA sequences in this specimen translate into the identical CDR3. This rearrangement joins TRBV30 to TRBJ2-2; the D gene is possibly TRBD2 (5 bases). With 3 bases removed from V and 1 base from J, the gap between germline ends came to 9 bases. The CDR3 is 14 residues long. Germline CDR1 GTSNPN, CDR2 SVGIG (reference sequence). This CDR3 is CAWRSGKNTGELFF. As DNA, the CDR3 is TGTGCCTGGAGGTCGGGGAAGAACACCGGGGAGCTGTTTTTT.

The chain has TRBV11-2 and TRBJ1-1, with D unresolved. V lost 5 bases and J lost 1, with 8 bases in between. The CDR3 is 13 residues long. Looked up from germline, CDR1 is SGHAT and CDR2 is FQNNGV. The CDR3 protein is CASSLAPNTEAFF. As DNA, the CDR3 is TGTGCCAGCAGCCTCGCGCCGAACACTGAAGCTTTCTTT.